The TCR beta chain under discussion was sequenced for a study of a mutant IDH1 vaccine in newly diagnosed glioma. Whole-study context: Earlier care involved radiotherapy, temozolomide, or both, and the majority received both. Overall study findings and caveats: The study observed vaccine-induced immune responses in 85% to 95% of patients.

The data were produced by immunoSEQ multiplex PCR, yet TCRdb's version contains in-frame clones alone and is incomplete. The sample has tens of thousands of clones, 87% seen once. Of note for this clone: The target antigen is unknown.

Germline V gene data show CDR1 as SGDLS and CDR2 as YYNGEE. The trim removed 3 bases at V and 0 bases at J, leaving 1 base unmatched. This CDR3 is built from 14 residues. Time point noted: week 23, last vaccination. All doses held 300 ug of mutant IDH1 20-mer peptide, with topical imiquimod. The V and J genes are TRBV9 and TRBJ2-3; 7 bases align to TRBD2. The sequence came from a man aged 35 to 55 with glioma. Sequenced material: PBMCs, taken from a glioma patient whose treatment included an IDH1 peptide vaccine. The CDR3 spells CASSGGGSTDTQYF. In DNA, the CDR3 is TGTGCCAGCAGCGGGGGGGGTAGCACAGATACGCAGTATTTT.